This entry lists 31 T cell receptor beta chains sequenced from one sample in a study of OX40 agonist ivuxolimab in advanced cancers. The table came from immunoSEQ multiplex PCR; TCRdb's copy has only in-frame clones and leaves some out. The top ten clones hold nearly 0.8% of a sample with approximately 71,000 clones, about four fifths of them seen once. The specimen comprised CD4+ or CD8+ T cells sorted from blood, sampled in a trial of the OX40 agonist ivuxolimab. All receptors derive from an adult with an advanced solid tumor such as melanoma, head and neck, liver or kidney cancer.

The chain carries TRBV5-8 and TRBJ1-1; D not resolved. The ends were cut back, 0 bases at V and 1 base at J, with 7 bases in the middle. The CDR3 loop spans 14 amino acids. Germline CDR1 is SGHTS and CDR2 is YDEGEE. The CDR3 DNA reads TGTGCCAGCAGCTTGGGGTTAAGGAACACTGAAGCTTTCTTT. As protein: CASSLGLRNTEAFF.

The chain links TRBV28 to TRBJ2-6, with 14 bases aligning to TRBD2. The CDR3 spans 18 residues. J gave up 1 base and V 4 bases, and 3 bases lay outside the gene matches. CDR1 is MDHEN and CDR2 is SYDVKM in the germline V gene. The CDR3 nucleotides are TGTGCCAGCAGTTCGGGACTAGCGGGAGATTCTGGGGCCAACGTCCTGACTTTC. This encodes CASSSGLAGDSGANVLTF.

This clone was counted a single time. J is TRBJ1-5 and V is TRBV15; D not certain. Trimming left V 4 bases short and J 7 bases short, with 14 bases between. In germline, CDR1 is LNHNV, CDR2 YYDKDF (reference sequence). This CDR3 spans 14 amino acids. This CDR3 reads CATSKVRSGQPQHF. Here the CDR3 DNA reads TGTGCCACCAGCAAAGTCCGATCGGGACAGCCCCAGCATTTT.

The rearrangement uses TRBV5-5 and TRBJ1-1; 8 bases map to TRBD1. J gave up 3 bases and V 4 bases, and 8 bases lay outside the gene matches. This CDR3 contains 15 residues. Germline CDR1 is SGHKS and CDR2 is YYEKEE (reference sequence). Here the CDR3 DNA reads TGTGCCAGCAGCCGGACAGGGTTCCGGGACACTGAAGCTTTCTTT. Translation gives CASSRTGFRDTEAFF.

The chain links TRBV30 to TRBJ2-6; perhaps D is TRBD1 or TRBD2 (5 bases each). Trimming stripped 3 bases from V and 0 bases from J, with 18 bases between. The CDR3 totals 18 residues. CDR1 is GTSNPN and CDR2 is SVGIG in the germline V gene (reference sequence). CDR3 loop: CAWRGAGRIYSGANVLTF. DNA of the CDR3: TGTGCCTGGAGGGGAGCAGGGCGTATCTACTCTGGGGCCAACGTCCTGACTTTC.

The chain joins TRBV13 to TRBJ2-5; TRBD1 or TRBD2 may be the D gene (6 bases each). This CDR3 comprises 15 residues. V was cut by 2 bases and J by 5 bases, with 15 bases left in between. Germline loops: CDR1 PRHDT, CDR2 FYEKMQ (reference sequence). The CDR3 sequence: CASSLSDGGAETQYF. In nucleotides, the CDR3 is TGTGCCAGCAGCTTATCCGACGGGGGCGCGGAGACCCAGTACTTC.

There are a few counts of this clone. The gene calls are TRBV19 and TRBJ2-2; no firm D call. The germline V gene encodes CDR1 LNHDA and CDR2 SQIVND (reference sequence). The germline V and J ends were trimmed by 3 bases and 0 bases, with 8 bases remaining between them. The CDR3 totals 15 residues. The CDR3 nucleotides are TGTGCCAGTAGTATTTCTCCCACGAACACCGGGGAGCTGTTTTTT. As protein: CASSISPTNTGELFF.

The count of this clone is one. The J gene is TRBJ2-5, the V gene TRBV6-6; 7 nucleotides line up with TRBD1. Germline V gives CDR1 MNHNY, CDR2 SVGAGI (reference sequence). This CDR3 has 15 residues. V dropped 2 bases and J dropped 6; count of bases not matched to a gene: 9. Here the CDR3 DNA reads TGTGCCAGCAGTTACCTGACAGGGCCCGGGAAGACCCAGTACTTC. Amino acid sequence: CASSYLTGPGKTQYF.

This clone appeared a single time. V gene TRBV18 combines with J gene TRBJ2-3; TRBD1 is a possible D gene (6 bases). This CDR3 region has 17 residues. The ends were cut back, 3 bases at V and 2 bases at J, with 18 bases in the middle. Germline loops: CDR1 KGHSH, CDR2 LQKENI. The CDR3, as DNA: TGTGCCAGCTCACCCTACCTGGACAGAGTATCCACAGATACGCAGTATTTT. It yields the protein CASSPYLDRVSTDTQYF.

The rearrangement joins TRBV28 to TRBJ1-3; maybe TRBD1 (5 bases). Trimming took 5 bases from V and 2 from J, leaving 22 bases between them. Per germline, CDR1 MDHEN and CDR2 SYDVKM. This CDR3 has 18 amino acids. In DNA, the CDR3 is TGTGCCAGCAGTGAACCGGGACCCCCCGGAGGACCTGGAAACACCATATATTTT. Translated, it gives CASSEPGPPGGPGNTIYF.

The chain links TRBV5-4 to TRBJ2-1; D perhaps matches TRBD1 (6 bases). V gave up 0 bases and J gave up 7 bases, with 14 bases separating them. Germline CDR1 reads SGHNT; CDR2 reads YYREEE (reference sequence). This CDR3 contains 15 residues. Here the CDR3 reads CASSLVQTGSNEQFF. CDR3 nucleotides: TGTGCCAGCAGCTTGGTGCAGACAGGCTCGAATGAGCAGTTCTTC.

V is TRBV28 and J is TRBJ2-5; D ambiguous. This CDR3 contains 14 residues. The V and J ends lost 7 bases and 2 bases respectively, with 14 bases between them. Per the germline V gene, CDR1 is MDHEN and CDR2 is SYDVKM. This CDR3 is CASTLWGSQETQYF. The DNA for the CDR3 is TGTGCCAGCACCTTATGGGGTAGTCAAGAGACCCAGTACTTC.

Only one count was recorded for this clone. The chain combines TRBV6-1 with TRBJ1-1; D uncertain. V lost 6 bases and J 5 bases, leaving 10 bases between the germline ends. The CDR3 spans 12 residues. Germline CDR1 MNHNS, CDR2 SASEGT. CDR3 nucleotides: TGTGCCAGCAGGGAGACTGGTACTGAAGCTTTCTTT. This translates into CASRETGTEAFF.

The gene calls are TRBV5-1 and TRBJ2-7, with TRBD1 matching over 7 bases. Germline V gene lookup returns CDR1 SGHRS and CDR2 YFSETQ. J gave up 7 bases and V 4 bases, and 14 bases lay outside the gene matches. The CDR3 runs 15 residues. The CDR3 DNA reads TGCGCCAGCAGCGACAGCCCCGGGACAGAGAAAGAGCAGTACTTC. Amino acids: CASSDSPGTEKEQYF.

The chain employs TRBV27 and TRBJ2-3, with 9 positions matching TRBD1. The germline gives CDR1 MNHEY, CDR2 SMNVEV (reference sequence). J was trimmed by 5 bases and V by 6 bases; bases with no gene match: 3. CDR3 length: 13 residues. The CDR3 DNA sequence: TGTGCCAGCAGAGACAGGGGGATAGATACGCAGTATTTT. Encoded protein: CASRDRGIDTQYF.

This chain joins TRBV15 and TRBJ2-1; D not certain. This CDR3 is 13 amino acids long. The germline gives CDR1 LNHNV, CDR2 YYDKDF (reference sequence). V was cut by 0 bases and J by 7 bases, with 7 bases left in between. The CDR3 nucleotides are TGTGCCACCAGCAGAGATCCTGGGAATGAGCAGTTCTTC. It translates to CATSRDPGNEQFF. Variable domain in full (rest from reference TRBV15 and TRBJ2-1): DAMVIQNPRYQVTQFGKPVTLSCSQTLNHNVMYWYQQKSSQAPKLLFHYYDKDFNNEADTPDNFQSRRPNTSFCFLDIRSPGLGDTAMYLCATSRDPGNEQFFGPGTRLTVL.

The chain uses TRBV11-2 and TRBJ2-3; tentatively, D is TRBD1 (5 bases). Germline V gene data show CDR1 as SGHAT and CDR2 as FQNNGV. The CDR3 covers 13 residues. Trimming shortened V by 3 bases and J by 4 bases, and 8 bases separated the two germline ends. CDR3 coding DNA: TGTGCCAGCAGCTTCCTCAGGGCAGATACGCAGTATTTT. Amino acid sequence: CASSFLRADTQYF. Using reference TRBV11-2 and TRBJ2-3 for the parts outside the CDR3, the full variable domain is EAGVAQSPRYKIIEKRQSVAFWCNPISGHATLYWYQQILGQGPKLLIQFQNNGVVDDSQLPKDRFSAERLKGVDSTLKIQPAKLEDSAVYLCASSFLRADTQYFGPGTRLTVL.

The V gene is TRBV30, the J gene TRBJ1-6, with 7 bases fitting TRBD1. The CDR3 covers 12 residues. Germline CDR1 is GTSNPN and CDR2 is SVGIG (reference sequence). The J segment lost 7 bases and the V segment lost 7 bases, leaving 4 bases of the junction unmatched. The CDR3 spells CASKGANSPLHF. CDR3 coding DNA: TGTGCCTCCAAGGGGGCCAATTCACCCCTCCACTTT.

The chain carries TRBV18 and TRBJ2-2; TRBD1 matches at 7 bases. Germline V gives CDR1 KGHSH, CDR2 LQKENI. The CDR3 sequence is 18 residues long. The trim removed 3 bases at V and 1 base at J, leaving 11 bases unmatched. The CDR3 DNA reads TGTGCCAGCTCACCGCGTCCGCCGACAGGGCGGAACACCGGGGAGCTGTTTTTT. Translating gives CASSPRPPTGRNTGELFF.

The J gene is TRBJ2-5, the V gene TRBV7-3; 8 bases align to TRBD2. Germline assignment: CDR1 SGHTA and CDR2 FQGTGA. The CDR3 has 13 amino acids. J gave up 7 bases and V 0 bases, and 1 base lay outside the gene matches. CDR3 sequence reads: CASSLTAGGTQYF. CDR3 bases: TGTGCCAGCAGCTTAACTGCGGGAGGGACCCAGTACTTC.

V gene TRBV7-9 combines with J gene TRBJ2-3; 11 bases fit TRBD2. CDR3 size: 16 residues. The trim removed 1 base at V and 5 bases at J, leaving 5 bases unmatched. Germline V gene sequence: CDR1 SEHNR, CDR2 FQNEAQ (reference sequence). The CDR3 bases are TGTGCCAGCAGCTTAGGGACCGGGACTAGCGGAGATACGCAGTATTTT. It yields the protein CASSLGTGTSGDTQYF.

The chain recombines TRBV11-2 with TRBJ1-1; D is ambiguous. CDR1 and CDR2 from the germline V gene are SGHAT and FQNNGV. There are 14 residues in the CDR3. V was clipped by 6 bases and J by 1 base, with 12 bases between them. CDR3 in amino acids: CASRQYRGNTEAFF. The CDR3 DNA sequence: TGTGCCAGCAGACAATACAGAGGGAACACTGAAGCTTTCTTT.

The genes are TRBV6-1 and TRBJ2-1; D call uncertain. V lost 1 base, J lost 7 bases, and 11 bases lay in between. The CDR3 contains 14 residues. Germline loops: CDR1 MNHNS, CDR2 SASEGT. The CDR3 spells CASSEVSPLNEQFF. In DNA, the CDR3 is TGTGCCAGCAGTGAAGTCTCCCCCCTTAATGAGCAGTTCTTC.

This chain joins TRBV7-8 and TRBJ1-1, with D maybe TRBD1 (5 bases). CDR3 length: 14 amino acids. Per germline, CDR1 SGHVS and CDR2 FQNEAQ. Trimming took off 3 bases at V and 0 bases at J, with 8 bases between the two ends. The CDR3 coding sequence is TGTGCCAGCAGCTTGAGGGGAATGAACACTGAAGCTTTCTTT. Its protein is CASSLRGMNTEAFF.

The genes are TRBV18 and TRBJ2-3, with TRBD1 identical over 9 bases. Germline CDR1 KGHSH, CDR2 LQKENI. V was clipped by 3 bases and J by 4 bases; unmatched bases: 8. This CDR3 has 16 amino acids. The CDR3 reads CASSPGQGGEADTQYF. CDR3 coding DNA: TGTGCCAGCTCACCGGGACAGGGTGGTGAGGCAGATACGCAGTATTTT.

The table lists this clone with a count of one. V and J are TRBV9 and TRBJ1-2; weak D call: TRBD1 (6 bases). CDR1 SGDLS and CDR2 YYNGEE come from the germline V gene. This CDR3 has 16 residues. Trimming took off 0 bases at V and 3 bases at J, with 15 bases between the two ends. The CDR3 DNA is TGTGCCAGCAGCGTAGATTCAGGGGCCAGAGACTATGGCTACACCTTC. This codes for CASSVDSGARDYGYTF.

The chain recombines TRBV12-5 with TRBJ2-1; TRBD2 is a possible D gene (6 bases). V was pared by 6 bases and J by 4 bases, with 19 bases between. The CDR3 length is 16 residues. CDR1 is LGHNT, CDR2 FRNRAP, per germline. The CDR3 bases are TGTGCTAGTGGACGTTCACTAGGAGGGGATTACAATGAGCAGTTCTTC. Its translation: CASGRSLGGDYNEQFF.

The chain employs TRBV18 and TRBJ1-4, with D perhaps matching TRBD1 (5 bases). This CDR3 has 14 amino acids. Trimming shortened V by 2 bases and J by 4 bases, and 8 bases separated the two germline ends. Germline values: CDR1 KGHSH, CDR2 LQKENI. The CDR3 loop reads CASSPVGLNEKLFF. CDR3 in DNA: TGTGCCAGCTCACCAGTGGGGCTTAATGAAAAACTGTTTTTT.

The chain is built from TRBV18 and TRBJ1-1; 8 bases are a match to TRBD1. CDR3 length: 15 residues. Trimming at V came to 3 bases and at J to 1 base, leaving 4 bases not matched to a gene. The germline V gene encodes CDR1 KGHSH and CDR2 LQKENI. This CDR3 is CASSPDRGGNTEAFF. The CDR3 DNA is TGTGCCAGCTCACCTGACAGGGGTGGGAACACTGAAGCTTTCTTT. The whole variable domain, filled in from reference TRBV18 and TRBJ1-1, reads NAGVMQNPRHLVRRRGQEARLRCSPMKGHSHVYWYRQLPEEGLKFMVYLQKENIIDESGMPKERFSAEFPKEGPSILRIQQVVRGDSAAYFCASSPDRGGNTEAFFGQGTRLTVV.

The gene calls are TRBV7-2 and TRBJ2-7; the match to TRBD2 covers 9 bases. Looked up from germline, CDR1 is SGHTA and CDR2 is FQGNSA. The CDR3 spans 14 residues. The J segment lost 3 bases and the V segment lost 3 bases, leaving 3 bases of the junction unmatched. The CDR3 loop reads CASSLGGRDYEQYF. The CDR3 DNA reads TGTGCCAGCAGCTTGGGCGGGAGGGACTACGAGCAGTACTTC.

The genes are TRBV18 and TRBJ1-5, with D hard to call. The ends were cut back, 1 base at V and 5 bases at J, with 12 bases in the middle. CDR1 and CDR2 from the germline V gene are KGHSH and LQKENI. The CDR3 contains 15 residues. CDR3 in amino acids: CASSPQGGLDQPQHF. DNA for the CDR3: TGTGCCAGCTCACCACAGGGAGGGTTGGATCAGCCCCAGCATTTT. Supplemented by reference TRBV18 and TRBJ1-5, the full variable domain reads NAGVMQNPRHLVRRRGQEARLRCSPMKGHSHVYWYRQLPEEGLKFMVYLQKENIIDESGMPKERFSAEFPKEGPSILRIQQVVRGDSAAYFCASSPQGGLDQPQHFGDGTRLSIL.